This T cell receptor beta chain was identified in a study of T cells in Graves' hyperthyroidism and ophthalmopathy. Study observations and caveats: Appearing also in blood were most of the thyroid clonotypes expanded above 0.001.

The CDR3 is 17 residues long. Trimming took 2 bases from V and 1 from J; bases not matched to a gene: 7. Looked up from germline, CDR1 is MNHEY and CDR2 is SVGAGI. This clonotype was counted between two and nine times. Its specificity is not known. There were TCR beta CDR3 regions amplified from RNA transcripts. First-round RT-PCR targeting the TCR CDR3 was performed with the HTBI primer set. One entry per CDR3 protein, called by TCRdb with MiXCR from the multiplex PCR reads. The table shows 500,000 to 600,000 distinct CDR3 sequences, with just under 20% occurring only once. The chain recombines TRBV6-5 with TRBJ2-2, with TRBD2 identical over 7 bases. Material for sequencing was blood. The TCR originated in a man aged 40-55 years with Graves' ophthalmopathy. The CDR3 sequence is CASSYTLAVGNTGELFF. The CDR3 bases are TGTGCCAGCAGTTACACCCTAGCGGTTGGGAACACCGGGGAGCTGTTTTTT.